This T cell receptor beta chain was identified in a study of blood T cell repertoires in COVID-19. At the level of the study: From the United States, Italy and Spain came samples of acute and convalescent COVID-19. Sources were T cells, B-cell-depleted T cells, or PBMCs; the material itself was cDNA or gDNA.

The authors' processing: Researchers report that nucleated cell counts were estimated from reference gene primer amplification. Produced via immunoSEQ multiplex PCR; TCRdb's table is partial and in-frame only. The V and J calls and clone size were taken over from that table, and D and trimming were inferred from the DNA. This table holds around 380,000 clones, roughly 80% found once. This CDR3 is 16 amino acids long. From germline, CDR1 is LNHDA and CDR2 SQIVND (reference sequence). The germline V and J ends were trimmed by 6 bases and 1 base, with 13 bases remaining between them. The V gene is TRBV19, the J gene TRBJ2-6; TRBD1 might be the D (5 bases). The receptor was isolated from a human donor with acute or convalescent COVID-19. The donor label of this sample is uncertain. Sequenced material: peripheral blood. This chain's CDR3 is CASREGARSGANVLTF. The DNA of the CDR3 is TGTGCCAGTAGGGAAGGGGCAAGGTCTGGGGCCAACGTCCTGACTTTC.